This TCR beta chain was observed in a study of follicular helper T cells after annual influenza vaccination. Overall study context: For some subjects, blood spans the 2013-2014, 2014-2015 and 2015-2016 annual vaccinations.

Notes on this clone: Its antigen is unidentified.

The data were produced by immunoSEQ multiplex PCR, yet TCRdb's version contains in-frame clones alone and is incomplete. Among some 7,300 clones listed, approximately 83% were seen once. Time point reported: 2015-2016 season, 7 days after influenza vaccination. Donors were community-dwelling with no influenza vaccine in the prior 6 months. Study results and caveats: ICOS-CD38- cTfh most often held earlier Day 7 ICOS+CD38+ clones.

Looked up from germline, CDR1 is SNHLY and CDR2 is FYNNEI. This CDR3 has 15 residues. V lost 6 bases and J 4 bases, leaving 18 bases between the germline ends. The sequence was collected from an adult who received the influenza vaccine. The sequencing here drew on CXCR5+ CD38- circulating T follicular helper cells from blood, taken 7 days after influenza vaccination. The subset is: circulating Tfh, non-naive CD4+CXCR5+PD-1+ (ICOS+CD38+ or ICOS-CD38-). The rearrangement joins TRBV2 to TRBJ1-1; the D gene is possibly TRBD1 (6 bases). In DNA form, the CDR3 reads TGTGCCAGCAGCCCCGAACAGGGAGGGTCCACTGAAGCTTTCTTT. Its translation is CASSPEQGGSTEAFF.